This TCR beta chain originates from a study of kidney transplant recipient with SARS-CoV-2 infection. With regard to this clonotype: A read error is possible here, since a much larger clone lies one base away.

TCRdb recomputed calls from the reads with MiXCR, one row per CDR3 protein. The sample yields 200,000 to 300,000 distinct CDR3 sequences, about 28% seen once. The CDR3 runs 15 residues. V dropped 5 bases and J dropped 8 bases, with 21 bases sitting between them. CDR1 is MNHEY and CDR2 is SVGAGI in the germline V gene. The material was a blood sample, obtained at baseline and between days 110 and 120 from a kidney transplant recipient. The genes are TRBV6-5 and TRBJ1-2; TRBD1 might be the D (5 bases). The sequence was obtained from a young adult male patient who had COVID-19 and was a kidney transplant recipient. Some of the T cells may derive from the graft donor. The CDR3 DNA reads as TGTGCCAGCAGTAAAGTGAGGGCCAGGGCAGGAGGCTACACCTTC. It is translated as CASSKVRARAGGYTF.